The 23 T cell receptor beta chains listed next were all sequenced from one sample in a study of blood T cell repertoires in COVID-19. Clones were read by immunoSEQ multiplex PCR, and TCRdb kept only the in-frame ones, dropping some. The sample holds tens of thousands of clones; approximately 90% are singletons and the top ten take roughly 9.6%. The specimen sequenced was peripheral blood. The receptors here all came from a human donor in a cohort sampled during active COVID-19.

The chain is built from TRBV11-2 and TRBJ2-1; the match to TRBD2 covers 11 bases. V was clipped by 4 bases and J by 7 bases; unmatched bases: 9. CDR1 and CDR2 from the germline V gene are SGHAT and FQNNGV. The CDR3 is 16 amino acids. This chain's CDR3 is CASSSPTSGKGNEQFF. CDR3 sequence (DNA): TGTGCCAGCAGCTCCCCGACTAGCGGGAAGGGAAATGAGCAGTTCTTC.

The chain combines TRBV28 with TRBJ2-3, with D possibly being TRBD2 (5 bases). This CDR3 contains 16 residues. Looked up from germline, CDR1 is MDHEN and CDR2 is SYDVKM. V lost 5 bases, J lost 5 bases, and 20 bases lay in between. The CDR3 sequence is CASSRIERLGLDTQYF. The CDR3 nucleotides are TGTGCCAGCAGTCGCATTGAGCGGCTAGGGTTAGATACGCAGTATTTT.

The chain uses TRBV3-1 (or the pseudogene TRBV3-2) and TRBJ1-3; D not certain. Germline-derived CDR1 and CDR2 are LGHDT and YNNKEL (reference sequence). V was cut by 3 bases and J by 0 bases, with 6 bases left in between. This CDR3 contains 14 residues. The CDR3 sequence is CASSHPGSGNTIYF. DNA of the CDR3: TGTGCCAGCAGCCACCCGGGCTCTGGAAACACCATATATTTT.

The chain has TRBV12-3 or TRBV12-4 and TRBJ2-1, with D maybe TRBD2 (5 bases). The CDR3 is made up of 11 amino acids. V lost 8 bases and J 10 bases, leaving 12 bases between the germline ends. The CDR3 sequence: CASGNPGEQFF. The CDR3 DNA sequence: TGTGCCAGCGGGAACCCGGGGGAGCAGTTCTTC.

This clone was counted a single time. The V call is TRBV7-9, the J call TRBJ1-4, with no clear D. This CDR3 has 14 amino acids. V lost 4 bases to trimming and J lost 5 bases, with 11 bases between them. In germline, CDR1 is SEHNR, CDR2 FQNEAQ (reference sequence). In DNA form, the CDR3 reads TGTGCCAGCAGCTCCCGGGGAAAAAATGAAAAACTGTTTTTT. This translates into CASSSRGKNEKLFF.

This clone was detected only once. V and J are TRBV18 and TRBJ1-3; D call uncertain. V shed 0 bases and J shed 0 bases, with 6 bases lying between them. The CDR3 covers 15 residues. Germline CDR1 reads KGHSH; CDR2 reads LQKENI. Written as DNA, the CDR3 is TGTGCCAGCTCACCACCTTCCAGCTCTGGAAACACCATATATTTT. It is translated as CASSPPSSSGNTIYF.

V usage is TRBV7-2 and J usage is TRBJ1-6; 8 nucleotides agree with TRBD1. The CDR3 spans 17 residues. Per the germline V gene, CDR1 is SGHTA and CDR2 is FQGNSA. Losses at the gene ends were 0 bases for V and 7 bases for J; bases not matched to a gene: 8. The DNA of the CDR3 is TGTGCCAGCAGCTTAGCCTCTCAGACAGGGGCAAATTCACCCCTCCACTTT. It encodes CASSLASQTGANSPLHF.

The CDR3 reads CASSHDRVGYEQYF. CDR3 bases: TGTGCCAGCAGCCACGACAGGGTCGGCTACGAGCAGTACTTC. V and J are TRBV5-4 and TRBJ2-7; TRBD1 aligns across 7 bases. The CDR3 loop spans 14 amino acids. After removal of 4 bases from V and 3 bases from J, the junction contained 7 bases not matched to a gene. Germline lookup yields CDR1 SGHNT and CDR2 YYREEE (reference sequence). The full variable domain, rest sourced from reference TRBV5-4 and TRBJ2-7, is ETGVTQSPTHLIKTRGQQVTLRCSSQSGHNTVSWYQQALGQGPQFIFQYYREEENGRGNFPPRFSGLQFPNYSSELNVNALELDDSALYLCASSHDRVGYEQYFGPGTRLTVT.

The CDR3 nucleotides are TGTGCCAGCAGCGCAGGAGGACAGTACACTGAAGCTTTCTTT. It translates to CASSAGGQYTEAFF. The chain couples TRBV9 to TRBJ1-1, with TRBD1 as a possible D gene (6 bases). V dropped 3 bases and J dropped 3 bases, with 12 bases sitting between them. Germline assignment: CDR1 SGDLS and CDR2 YYNGEE. The CDR3 runs 14 residues.

The chain is built from TRBV7-2 and TRBJ1-5; D perhaps matches TRBD1 (6 bases). The CDR3 runs 15 residues. The ends were cut back, 4 bases at V and 2 bases at J, with 12 bases in the middle. Germline assignment: CDR1 SGHTA and CDR2 FQGNSA. CDR3 coding DNA: TGTGCCAGCAGCTCCACAGGGACGGGCAATCAGCCCCAGCATTTT. It yields the protein CASSSTGTGNQPQHF.

This clone was observed a single time. The V gene is TRBV5-4, the J gene TRBJ2-3, with TRBD2 matching over 8 bases. The germline V gene has CDR1 SGHNT and CDR2 YYREEE (reference sequence). This CDR3 is 16 amino acids long. Unmatched junction bases numbered 15, after V lost 4 bases and J lost 8 bases. The DNA of the CDR3 is TGTGCCAGCAGCGTGGTTGCGGGGGGCCGGGGCGGTACGCAGTATTTT. It is translated as CASSVVAGGRGGTQYF. The variable domain in full, completed from reference TRBV5-4 and TRBJ2-3, reads ETGVTQSPTHLIKTRGQQVTLRCSSQSGHNTVSWYQQALGQGPQFIFQYYREEENGRGNFPPRFSGLQFPNYSSELNVNALELDDSALYLCASSVVAGGRGGTQYFGPGTRLTVL.

The chain joins TRBV3-1 (or the pseudogene TRBV3-2) to TRBJ2-1, with TRBD2 matching 12 bases. The V segment lost 0 bases and the J segment 7 bases; nucleotides outside the gene matches: 7. CDR1 LGHDT and CDR2 YNNKEL come from the germline V gene (reference sequence). The CDR3 has 17 amino acids. The CDR3 here is CASSQEGLAGGPNEQFF. For the CDR3, the DNA is TGTGCCAGCAGCCAAGAGGGGCTAGCGGGGGGGCCGAATGAGCAGTTCTTC.

The V gene is TRBV27, the J gene TRBJ1-1; weak D call: TRBD1 (6 bases). Trimming shortened V by 6 bases and J by 0 bases, and 8 bases separated the two germline ends. This CDR3 has 13 amino acids. Germline values: CDR1 MNHEY, CDR2 SMNVEV (reference sequence). This CDR3 reads CASSWTVNTEAFF. The CDR3 DNA follows: TGTGCCAGCAGCTGGACAGTGAACACTGAAGCTTTCTTT.

The chain combines TRBV28 with TRBJ2-7; TRBD1 aligns across 7 bases. J gave up 3 bases and V 5 bases, and 10 bases lay outside the gene matches. Germline V gives CDR1 MDHEN, CDR2 SYDVKM. The CDR3 has 15 amino acids. In nucleotides, the CDR3 is TGTGCCAGCAGTCGGTTCAGGCAGGGGGACTACGAGCAGTACTTC. It encodes CASSRFRQGDYEQYF.

The rearrangement links TRBV15 to TRBJ2-7, with 8 positions matching TRBD1. There are 16 residues in the CDR3. CDR1 and CDR2 (germline): LNHNV, YYDKDF (reference sequence). Trimming removed 0 bases from V and 3 bases from J; junction bases left unmatched: 7. DNA of the CDR3: TGTGCCACCAGCAGAGATCTAAACAGGGGGAGCTACGAGCAGTACTTC. It specifies CATSRDLNRGSYEQYF. Complete variable domain (other parts from reference TRBV15 and TRBJ2-7): DAMVIQNPRYQVTQFGKPVTLSCSQTLNHNVMYWYQQKSSQAPKLLFHYYDKDFNNEADTPDNFQSRRPNTSFCFLDIRSPGLGDTAMYLCATSRDLNRGSYEQYFGPGTRLTVT.

The chain is built from TRBV2 and TRBJ2-4; TRBD1 matches at 8 bases. This CDR3 is built from 13 residues. The junction had 2 bases not matched to a gene; V was cut back by 6 bases and J by 4 bases. The germline V gene encodes CDR1 SNHLY and CDR2 FYNNEI. The CDR3 sequence: CASRRTGKNIQYF. In DNA form, the CDR3 reads TGTGCCAGCAGAAGGACAGGGAAAAACATTCAGTACTTC. The full variable domain, rest sourced from reference TRBV2 and TRBJ2-4, is EPEVTQTPSHQVTQMGQEVILRCVPISNHLYFYWYRQILGQKVEFLVSFYNNEISEKSEIFDDQFSVERPDGSNFTLKIRSTKLEDSAMYFCASRRTGKNIQYFGAGTRLSVL.

This clone was seen a handful of times. This chain links TRBV6-2 or TRBV6-3 with TRBJ1-2; D is unresolved. CDR1 and CDR2 (germline): MNHEY, SVGEGT. V was cut by 4 bases and J by 4 bases, with 7 bases left in between. The CDR3 has 12 amino acids. The CDR3 loop is CASSSRLYGYTF. The CDR3, as DNA: TGTGCCAGCAGTTCTCGTCTCTATGGCTACACCTTC.

The sample holds one count of this clone. This sequence joins TRBV6-5 and TRBJ2-1; 8 bases agree with TRBD1. Germline loops: CDR1 MNHEY, CDR2 SVGAGI. The CDR3 is made up of 13 amino acids. Trimming at V came to 4 bases and at J to 9 bases, leaving 5 bases not matched to a gene. The CDR3 sequence: CASSLQGATEQFF. The CDR3 DNA reads as TGTGCCAGCAGTTTGCAGGGGGCGACTGAGCAGTTCTTC.

V usage is TRBV3-1 (or the pseudogene TRBV3-2) and J usage is TRBJ2-3; D gene unclear. CDR3 length: 11 amino acids. V was shortened by 3 bases and J by 7 bases, with 5 bases between the two germline ends. CDR1 is LGHDT, CDR2 YNNKEL, per germline (reference sequence). Here the CDR3 reads CASSHFNTQYF. CDR3 DNA: TGTGCCAGCAGCCATTTTAATACGCAGTATTTT.

This clone was seen more than once but under ten times. The chain employs TRBV5-6 and TRBJ2-1, with a tentative D call TRBD1 (6 bases). The germline V gene has CDR1 SGHDT and CDR2 YYEEEE. The CDR3 is 14 amino acids. V gave up 3 bases and J gave up 8 bases, with 15 bases separating them. CDR3 bases: TGTGCCAGCAGCTACACAGGGACCGTCGATGAGCAGTTCTTC. This translates into CASSYTGTVDEQFF.

The chain couples TRBV18 to TRBJ1-5; D unclear. V lost 3 bases and J 0 bases, leaving 3 bases between the germline ends. The CDR3 is made up of 13 amino acids. Per germline, CDR1 KGHSH and CDR2 LQKENI. The CDR3 sequence: CASSPGSNQPQHF. DNA for the CDR3: TGTGCCAGCTCACCCGGTAGCAATCAGCCCCAGCATTTT.

The DNA for the CDR3 is TGTGCCAGCAGCTTGTTTAGCGGGGGCCACGGGATCTCCGAGCAGTACTTC. This translates into CASSLFSGGHGISEQYF. This chain uses TRBV5-4 with TRBJ2-7; 9 bases match TRBD2. The V gene's germline CDR1 is SGHNT and CDR2 YYREEE (reference sequence). CDR3 length: 17 residues. Losses at the gene ends were 1 base for V and 6 bases for J; bases not matched to a gene: 14.

There are a few counts of this clone. The chain joins TRBV7-9 to TRBJ1-1, with a tentative D call TRBD1 (5 bases). CDR1 is SEHNR and CDR2 is FQNEAQ in the germline V gene (reference sequence). Trimming shortened V by 5 bases and J by 2 bases, and 12 bases separated the two germline ends. CDR3 length: 14 amino acids. CDR3 residues: CASSPQTANTEAFF. CDR3 nucleotide sequence: TGTGCCAGCAGCCCGCAGACAGCAAACACTGAAGCTTTCTTT.